Below, one TCR beta chain is given with its context. What antigen it recognizes has not been identified. Within one base of it there is no much larger clone, and no base qualities were kept. TCRbeta CDR3 regions were amplified from genomic DNA using the immunoSEQ Assay, a bias-controlled multiplex PCR. Per the authors' processing: Within the assay, amplification of reference gene primers was used to estimate how many nucleated cells each sample contained. To quantify the absolute abundance of each unique TCRbeta CDR3 rearrangement, sequence reads were collapsed and filtered. For each sample, productive Simpson clonality was calculated as the square root of Simpson's diversity index across productive rearrangements. TCRdb re-hosts the immuneACCESS table, in-frame sequences only. Its copies lack some clones; in the studies checked, an unresolved V gene accounts for under half of them, and the cause for the rest is not known. The V and J calls and clone size are taken from that table; D and trimming were inferred from the DNA. A total of some 100,000 clones appear in this sample, 88% of them only once. The ten biggest clones cover around 6% of the sample.

Reading the germline V gene (reference sequence) gives CDR1 LNHNV and CDR2 YYDKDF. The CDR3 spans 15 residues, from the cysteine through the phenylalanine. This entry keeps only the CDR3 DNA: 45 bases, framed from base 1. V ends up 2 bases short and J 4 bases short, with an unmatched junction base count of 3. This sample stems from a study of blood T cell repertoires in COVID-19 (dated by TCRdb to the early 2020s). At the level of the whole study: Samples from collaborators originated in the United States, Italy and Spain and spanned both the acute and convalescent phases of COVID-19. The material from the prospective study consisted of cDNA or gDNA derived from T cells, B-cell-depleted T cells, or PBMCs. The dataset comprised deeply sampled blood TCRbeta repertoires from subjects exposed to, actively infected with, or recovered from COVID-19. Sample metadata almost always included a de-identified subject ID, COVID-19 status, age in years and sex. The repertoires were made available in a free public database intended to serve as a resource for research on the immune response to SARS-CoV-2. Samples were obtained from the ongoing ImmuneRACE study (first 160 participants) and from over 1,000 subjects provided by 6 global collaborators. Where HLA class I and class II types were available, the types were taken from metadata supplied by the sample provider, not from assay-based typing.

Each collaborating institution followed its own protocols to collect whole blood in K2EDTA tubes. For TCRbeta analysis, collaborators shipped samples in one of three forms: frozen whole blood, isolated PBMCs, or DNA extracted from either of those sample types. The research as a whole found: Clinical and demographic metadata were provided uncurated, with the amount varying by source and participant.

The chain is encoded by TRBV15 joined to TRBJ2-2; 8 central nucleotides agree with TRBD2. The material sequenced was peripheral blood. The sequence was obtained from a woman aged 55-70 years with acute or convalescent COVID-19. The CDR3 amino acid sequence is: CATSRSGGATGELFF. The DNA sequence is as follows: TGTGCCACCAGCAGATCGGGAGGGGCCACCGGGGAGCTGTTTTTT.